This T cell receptor beta chain was identified in a study of prognosis after radiotherapy for stage I lung cancer. As for the study in general: In this cohort, no one received concurrent therapy with stereotactic body radiotherapy. Study findings and constraints: Following stereotactic body radiation therapy, unique TCR clone counts fell, with a median of roughly 10,000 versus 7,000. Differential TRBV and TRBJ gene usage was reported between patients with metastases and patients without them.

CDR3 of TCR beta was amplified from genomic DNA via a two-round multiplex PCR. TRBV and TRBJ genes each had their own specific primers in first-round PCR. TCRdb called the multiplex PCR reads again in MiXCR, with one record for every CDR3 protein. This table holds approximately 31,000 distinct CDR3 sequences, 40% to 55% found once. Notes on this clonotype: Its antigen is currently unknown.

The specimen comprised PBMCs, sampled before or after stereotactic body radiation therapy (not recorded which). This receptor was identified in a donor aged 50 or older with non-small cell lung cancer.

CDR3 in DNA: TGTGCCAGCAGTGAAGGAATAGCGGGAAAAGGCGAGCAGTACTTC. The encoded protein is CASSEGIAGKGEQYF. The genes are TRBV2 and TRBJ2-7; 8 positions agree with TRBD2. CDR1 SNHLY and CDR2 FYNNEI come from the germline V gene. The CDR3 consists of 15 residues. V was pared by 1 base and J by 6 bases, with 8 bases of the junction left unmatched.